This entry lists 21 T cell receptor beta chains sequenced from one sample in a study of cytotoxic CD8 clonotypes in ibrutinib-treated CLL. TCRdb's copy holds only in-frame clones and misses some; the assay was immunoSEQ multiplex PCR. The sample consists of about 250,000 clones, around three quarters of them appearing once. The source was PBMCs, collected after 24 months of ibrutinib treatment. Source of these receptors: a human donor with chronic lymphocytic leukemia.

V gene TRBV6-1 combines with J gene TRBJ2-3, with D hard to call. V shed 3 bases and J shed 5 bases, with 9 bases lying between them. CDR1 and CDR2 from the germline V gene are MNHNS and SASEGT. The CDR3 is 13 amino acids. This chain's CDR3 is CASSDQSGDTQYF. CDR3 coding DNA: TGTGCCAGCAGTGATCAGTCGGGAGATACGCAGTATTTT.

This clone was observed at least ten times. The J gene is TRBJ2-1, the V gene TRBV2; D possibly corresponds to TRBD2 (5 bases). CDR1 SNHLY and CDR2 FYNNEI come from the germline V gene. The CDR3 runs to 12 residues. With 4 bases removed from V and 10 bases from J, the gap between germline ends came to 11 bases. For the CDR3, the DNA is TGTGCCAGCAGTGGGACTTCGGGAGAGCAGTTCTTC. Its protein product is CASSGTSGEQFF.

This clone was detected only a few times. The chain has TRBV9 and TRBJ1-1; D is uncertain. Per the germline V gene, CDR1 is SGDLS and CDR2 is YYNGEE. The CDR3 is 12 amino acids. V dropped 3 bases and J dropped 12 bases, with 15 bases sitting between them. This CDR3 is CASSAPGGDSFF. The CDR3 DNA is TGTGCCAGCAGCGCCCCGGGTGGAGACTCTTTCTTT.

In this sample, this clone turned up a few times. The chain is built from TRBV27 and TRBJ2-7, with D possibly being TRBD2 (5 bases). This CDR3 comprises 14 residues. V was pared by 6 bases and J by 1 base, with 13 bases between. CDR1 MNHEY and CDR2 SMNVEV come from the germline V gene (reference sequence). In DNA form, the CDR3 reads TGTGCCAGCAGCCCGCAACGCGGGTCCTACGAGCAGTACTTC. This gives the protein CASSPQRGSYEQYF.

This clone was observed a few times. The V and J genes are TRBV6-5 and TRBJ2-7; D remains ambiguous. This CDR3 is 15 amino acids long. Trimming cost V 0 bases and J 3 bases, with 12 bases left between them. The germline CDR1 and CDR2 sequences are MNHEY and SVGAGI. Here the CDR3 DNA reads TGTGCCAGCAGTTACTCGAGGCAGCGCCTCTACGAGCAGTACTTC. It is translated as CASSYSRQRLYEQYF.

The chain joins TRBV20-1 to TRBJ2-7; D is undetermined. V lost 6 bases to trimming and J lost 6 bases, with 12 bases between them. The germline gives CDR1 DFQATT, CDR2 SNEGSKA (reference sequence). This CDR3 contains 11 residues. CDR3 nucleotides: TGCAGTGCCTCCAGTGAGGTCGAGCAGTACTTC. Its translation: CSASSEVEQYF.

V gene TRBV5-1 combines with J gene TRBJ1-4; D uncertain. The germline V and J ends were trimmed by 4 bases and 8 bases, with 12 bases remaining between them. The CDR3 spans 13 residues. The V gene's germline CDR1 is SGHRS and CDR2 YFSETQ. The CDR3 region is CASSMDGLEKLFF. DNA of the CDR3: TGCGCCAGCAGCATGGACGGTCTCGAAAAACTGTTTTTT.

The rearrangement uses TRBV7-3 and TRBJ2-5; 7 nucleotides match TRBD1. V lost 1 base and J lost 4; bases outside the gene matches: 6. Germline V gene lookup returns CDR1 SGHTA and CDR2 FQGTGA. The CDR3 length is 15 residues. The CDR3 sequence: CASSLSWTGGETQYF. CDR3 sequence (DNA): TGTGCCAGCAGCTTAAGTTGGACAGGAGGAGAGACCCAGTACTTC.

The CDR3 here is CSVGEPEKLFF. CDR3 nucleotides: TGCAGCGTTGGCGAGCCTGAAAAACTGTTTTTT. The V gene is TRBV29-1, the J gene TRBJ1-4; D remains unclear. The germline CDR1 and CDR2 sequences are SQVTM and ANQGSEA. The V end lost 4 bases, the J end lost 7 bases, and 7 bases lay between the germline ends. CDR3 length: 11 amino acids.

This chain joins TRBV12-5 and TRBJ2-5, with D perhaps given as TRBD1 or TRBD2 (5 bases each). Trimming removed 1 base from V and 4 bases from J, with 13 bases in between. The germline CDR1 and CDR2 sequences are LGHNT and FRNRAP. The CDR3 length is 15 residues. CDR3 sequence (DNA): TGTGCTAGTGGTTTGGCCCTCGGGACGAGAGAGACCCAGTACTTC. Amino acid sequence: CASGLALGTRETQYF.

This chain joins TRBV12-5 and TRBJ1-2; D gene uncertain. The length of the CDR3 is 12 residues. With 7 bases removed from V and 2 bases from J, the gap between germline ends came to 8 bases. Germline CDR1 LGHNT, CDR2 FRNRAP. This chain's CDR3 is CASASGNYGYTF. CDR3 bases: TGTGCTAGTGCCTCGGGAAACTATGGCTACACCTTC.

This chain uses TRBV29-1 with TRBJ2-1, with D possibly called TRBD1 or TRBD2 (6 bases each). The CDR3 is 13 residues long. The ends were cut back, 4 bases at V and 8 bases at J, with 15 bases in the middle. Looked up from germline, CDR1 is SQVTM and CDR2 is ANQGSEA. The CDR3 spells CSVVTGALDEQFF. The CDR3 DNA sequence: TGCAGCGTTGTGACGGGGGCCCTGGATGAGCAGTTCTTC.

The chain combines TRBV27 with TRBJ2-1; 8 nucleotides agree with TRBD2. The CDR3 is 17 residues long. Germline V lookup: CDR1 MNHEY, CDR2 SMNVEV (reference sequence). Germline trimming cut 1 base from V and 0 bases from J; bases unmatched to any gene: 5. CDR3 DNA: TGTGCCAGCAGTTTATATTTGGCGGGAGGCTCCTACAATGAGCAGTTCTTC. It codes for CASSLYLAGGSYNEQFF.

This clone has a single count. J is TRBJ1-5 and V is TRBV11-2; perhaps TRBD1 as D (5 bases). V shed 5 bases and J shed 2 bases, with 16 bases lying between them. The CDR3 is 16 amino acids. CDR1 is SGHAT, CDR2 FQNNGV, per germline. CDR3 residues: CASSPRGGDGNQPQHF. The CDR3 DNA follows: TGTGCCAGCAGCCCCCGGGGGGGGGATGGCAATCAGCCCCAGCATTTT.

The genes are TRBV7-9 and TRBJ2-7; possibly TRBD2 for D (6 bases). The V and J ends lost 0 bases and 0 bases respectively, with 9 bases between them. Germline loops: CDR1 SEHNR, CDR2 FQNEAQ (reference sequence). This CDR3 has 15 amino acids. The CDR3 DNA is TGTGCCAGCAGCTTAGCTGCGGGGTTCTCCTACGAGCAGTACTTC. It yields the protein CASSLAAGFSYEQYF.

The chain has TRBV5-1 and TRBJ2-1; D is undetermined. Trimming took off 2 bases at V and 8 bases at J, with 5 bases between the two ends. This CDR3 comprises 11 residues. Per the germline V gene, CDR1 is SGHRS and CDR2 is YFSETQ. The chain's CDR3 is CASSFSDEQFF. In DNA form, the CDR3 reads TGCGCCAGCAGCTTCAGTGATGAGCAGTTCTTC.

The chain links TRBV14 to TRBJ1-2; D is uncertain. Germline CDR1 SGHDN, CDR2 FVKESK. The CDR3 is 13 amino acids. V dropped 5 bases and J dropped 8 bases, with 15 bases sitting between them. The CDR3 nucleotides are TGTGCCAGCAGCACTAACACGGAGCGGGGCTACACCTTC. Translated: CASSTNTERGYTF. The full variable domain, in which reference TRBV14 and TRBJ1-2 provide the parts outside the CDR3, is EAGVTQFPSHSVIEKGQTVTLRCDPISGHDNLYWYRRVMGKEIKFLLHFVKESKQDESGMPNNRFLAERTGGTYSTLKVQPAELEDSGVYFCASSTNTERGYTFGSGTRLTVV.

In its sample, this clone was seen a few times. The V call is TRBV5-6, the J call TRBJ2-2; D is possibly TRBD1 or TRBD2 (6 bases each). Germline V lookup: CDR1 SGHDT, CDR2 YYEEEE. This CDR3 is 17 amino acids long. Trimming left V 6 bases short and J 5 bases short, with 23 bases between. The CDR3, as DNA: TGTGCCAGCATCGTGGGGGGCGTAAGAACAGAGACCGGGGAGCTGTTTTTT. Translated: CASIVGGVRTETGELFF. Filled out from reference TRBV5-6 and TRBJ2-2, the complete variable domain reads DAGVTQSPTHLIKTRGQQVTLRCSPKSGHDTVSWYQQALGQGPQFIFQYYEEEERQRGNFPDRFSGHQFPNYSSELNVNALLLGDSALYLCASIVGGVRTETGELFFGEGSRLTVL.

The rearrangement links TRBV7-9 to TRBJ2-2; tentative D call: TRBD1 (6 bases). The V gene lost 5 bases and the J gene lost 4 bases, with 14 bases spanning the gap. Germline CDR1 SEHNR, CDR2 FQNEAQ (reference sequence). CDR3 size: 15 residues. CDR3 loop: CASSPTGTFTGELFF. Here the CDR3 DNA reads TGTGCCAGCAGCCCCACAGGGACCTTCACCGGGGAGCTGTTTTTT.

V gene TRBV30 combines with J gene TRBJ1-1, with D perhaps matching TRBD1 (6 bases). CDR3 length: 12 residues. CDR1 GTSNPN and CDR2 SVGIG come from the germline V gene (reference sequence). Between the trimmed V and J ends, which lost 4 bases and 4 bases, there was a span of 10 bases. The CDR3 loop reads CAWNRVRTEAFF. CDR3 DNA: TGTGCCTGGAACAGGGTTCGCACTGAAGCTTTCTTT. Full variable domain (rest looked up from reference TRBV30 and TRBJ1-1): SQTIHQWPATLVQPVGSPLSLECTVEGTSNPNLYWYRQAAGRGLQLLFYSVGIGQISSEVPQNLSASRPQDRQFILSSKKLLLSDSGFYLCAWNRVRTEAFFGQGTRLTVV.

This sequence joins TRBV9 and TRBJ2-2; D not certain. V lost 4 bases and J 3 bases, leaving 13 bases between the germline ends. This CDR3 has 15 amino acids. CDR1 is SGDLS and CDR2 is YYNGEE in the germline V gene. CDR3 nucleotides: TGTGCCAGCAGCCCGGATGGGCGATACACCGGGGAGCTGTTTTTT. Translated: CASSPDGRYTGELFF. The whole variable domain, filled in from reference TRBV9 and TRBJ2-2, reads DSGVTQTPKHLITATGQRVTLRCSPRSGDLSVYWYQQSLDQGLQFLIQYYNGEERAKGNILERFSAQQFPDLHSELNLSSLELGDSALYFCASSPDGRYTGELFFGEGSRLTVL.